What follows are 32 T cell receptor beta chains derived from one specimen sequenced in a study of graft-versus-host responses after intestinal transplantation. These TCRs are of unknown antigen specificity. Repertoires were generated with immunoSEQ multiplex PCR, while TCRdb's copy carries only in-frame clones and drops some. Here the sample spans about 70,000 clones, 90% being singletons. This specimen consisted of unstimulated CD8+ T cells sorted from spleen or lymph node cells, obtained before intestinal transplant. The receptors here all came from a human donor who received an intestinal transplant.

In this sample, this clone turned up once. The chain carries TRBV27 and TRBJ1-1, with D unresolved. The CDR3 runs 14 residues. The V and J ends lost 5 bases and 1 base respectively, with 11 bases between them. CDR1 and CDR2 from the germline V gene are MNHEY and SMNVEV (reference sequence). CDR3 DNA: TGTGCCAGCAGTACCCTCGAGGGGAACACTGAAGCTTTCTTT. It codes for CASSTLEGNTEAFF.

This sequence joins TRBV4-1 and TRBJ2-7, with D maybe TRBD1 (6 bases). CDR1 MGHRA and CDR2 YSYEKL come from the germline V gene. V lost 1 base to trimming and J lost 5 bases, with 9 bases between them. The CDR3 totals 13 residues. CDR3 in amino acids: CASSQGPGDEQYF. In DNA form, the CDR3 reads TGCGCCAGCAGCCAAGGTCCAGGGGACGAGCAGTACTTC.

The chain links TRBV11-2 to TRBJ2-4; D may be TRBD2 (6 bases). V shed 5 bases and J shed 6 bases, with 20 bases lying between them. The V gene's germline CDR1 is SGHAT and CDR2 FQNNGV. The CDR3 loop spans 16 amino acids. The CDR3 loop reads CASSPGRGSEANIQYF. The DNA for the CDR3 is TGTGCCAGCAGCCCCGGTCGGGGGAGTGAGGCAAACATTCAGTACTTC.

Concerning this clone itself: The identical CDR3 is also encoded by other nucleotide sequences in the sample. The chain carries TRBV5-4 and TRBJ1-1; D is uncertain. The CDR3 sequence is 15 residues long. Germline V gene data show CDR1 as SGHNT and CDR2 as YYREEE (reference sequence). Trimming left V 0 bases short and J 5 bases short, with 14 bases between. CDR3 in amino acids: CASSLAEASNTEAFF. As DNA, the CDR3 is TGTGCCAGCAGCTTGGCCGAGGCCTCGAATACTGAAGCTTTCTTT.

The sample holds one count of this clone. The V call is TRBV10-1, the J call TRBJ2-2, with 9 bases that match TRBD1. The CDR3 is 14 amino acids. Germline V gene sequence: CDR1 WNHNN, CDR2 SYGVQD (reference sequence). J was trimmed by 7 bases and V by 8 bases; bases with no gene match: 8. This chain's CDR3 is CASGPTGGNGELFF. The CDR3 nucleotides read TGCGCCAGCGGACCGACAGGGGGTAACGGGGAGCTGTTTTTT.

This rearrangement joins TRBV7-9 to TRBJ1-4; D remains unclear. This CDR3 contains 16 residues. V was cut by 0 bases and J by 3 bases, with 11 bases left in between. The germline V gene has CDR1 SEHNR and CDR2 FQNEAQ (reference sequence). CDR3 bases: TGTGCCAGCAGCTTAGCCGGGCCGCGGGCTAATGAAAAACTGTTTTTT. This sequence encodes CASSLAGPRANEKLFF.

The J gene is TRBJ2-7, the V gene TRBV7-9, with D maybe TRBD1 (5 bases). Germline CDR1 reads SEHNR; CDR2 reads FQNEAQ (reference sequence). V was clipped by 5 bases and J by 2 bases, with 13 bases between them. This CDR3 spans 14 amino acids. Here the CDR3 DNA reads TGTGCCAGCAGCCCGACAGTGTCCCCCTACGAGCAGTACTTC. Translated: CASSPTVSPYEQYF.

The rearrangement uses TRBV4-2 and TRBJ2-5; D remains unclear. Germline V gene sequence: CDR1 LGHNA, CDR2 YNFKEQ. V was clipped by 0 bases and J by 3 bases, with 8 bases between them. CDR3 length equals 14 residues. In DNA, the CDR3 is TGTGCCAGCAGCCAAGACGCGCTGAAAGAGACCCAGTACTTC. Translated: CASSQDALKETQYF.

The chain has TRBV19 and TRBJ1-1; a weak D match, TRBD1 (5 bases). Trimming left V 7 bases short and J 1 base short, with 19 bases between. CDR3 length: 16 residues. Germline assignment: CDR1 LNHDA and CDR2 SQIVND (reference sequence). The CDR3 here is CASTPQDGGGNTEAFF. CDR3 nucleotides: TGTGCCAGTACCCCACAGGACGGGGGAGGGAACACTGAAGCTTTCTTT.

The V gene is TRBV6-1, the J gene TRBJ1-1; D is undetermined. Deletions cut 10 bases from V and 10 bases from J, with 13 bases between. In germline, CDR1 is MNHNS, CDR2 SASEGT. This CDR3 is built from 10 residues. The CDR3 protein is CATEVTGAFF. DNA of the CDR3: TGTGCCACCGAGGTAACCGGAGCTTTCTTT.

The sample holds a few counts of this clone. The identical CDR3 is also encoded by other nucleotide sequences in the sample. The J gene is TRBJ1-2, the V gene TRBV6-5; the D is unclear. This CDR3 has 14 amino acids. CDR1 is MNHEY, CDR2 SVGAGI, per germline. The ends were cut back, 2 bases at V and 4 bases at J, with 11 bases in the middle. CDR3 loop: CASSYEGTPYGYTF. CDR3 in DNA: TGTGCCAGCAGTTACGAGGGTACTCCCTATGGCTACACCTTC.

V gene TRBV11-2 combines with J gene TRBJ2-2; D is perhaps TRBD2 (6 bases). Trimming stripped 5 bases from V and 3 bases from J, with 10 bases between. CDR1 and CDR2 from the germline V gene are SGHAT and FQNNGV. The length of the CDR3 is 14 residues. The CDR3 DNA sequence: TGTGCCAGCAGCGCCGGGACTTACACCGGGGAGCTGTTTTTT. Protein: CASSAGTYTGELFF.

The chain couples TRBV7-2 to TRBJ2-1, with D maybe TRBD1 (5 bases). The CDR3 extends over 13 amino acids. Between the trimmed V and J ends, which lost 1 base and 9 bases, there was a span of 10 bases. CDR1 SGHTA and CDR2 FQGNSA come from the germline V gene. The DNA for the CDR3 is TGTGCCAGCAGCTTAGAAGGAAGGGGTGAGCAGTTCTTC. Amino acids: CASSLEGRGEQFF.

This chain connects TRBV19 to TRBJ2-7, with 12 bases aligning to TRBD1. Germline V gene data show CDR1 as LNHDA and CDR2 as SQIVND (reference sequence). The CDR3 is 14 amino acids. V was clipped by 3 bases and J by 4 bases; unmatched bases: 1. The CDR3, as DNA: TGTGCCAGTAGTATGGGACAGGGGGCATACGAGCAGTACTTC. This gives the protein CASSMGQGAYEQYF.

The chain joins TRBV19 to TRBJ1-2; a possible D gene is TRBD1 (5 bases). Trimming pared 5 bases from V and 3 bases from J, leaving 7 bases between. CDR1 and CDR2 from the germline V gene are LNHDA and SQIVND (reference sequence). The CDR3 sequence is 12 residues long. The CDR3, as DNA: TGTGCCAGTAGTTTGACAGACTATGGCTACACCTTC. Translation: CASSLTDYGYTF.

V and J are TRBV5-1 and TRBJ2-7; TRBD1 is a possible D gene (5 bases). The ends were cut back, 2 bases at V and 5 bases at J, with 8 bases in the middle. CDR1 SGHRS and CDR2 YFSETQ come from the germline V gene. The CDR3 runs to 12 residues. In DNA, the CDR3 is TGCGCCAGCAGCTTATGGGGCCACGAGCAGTACTTC. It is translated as CASSLWGHEQYF.

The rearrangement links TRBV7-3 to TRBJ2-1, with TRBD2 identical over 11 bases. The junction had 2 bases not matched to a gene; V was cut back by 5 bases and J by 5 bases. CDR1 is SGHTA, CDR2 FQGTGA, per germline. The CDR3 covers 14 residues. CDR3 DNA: TGTGCCAGCAGCACTAGCGGGGGTCACAATGAGCAGTTCTTC. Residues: CASSTSGGHNEQFF.

Here the CDR3 DNA reads TGTGCCAGCAGCCAAGGTCTAGCCCCCCACGAGCAGTACTTC. Protein product: CASSQGLAPHEQYF. The V and J genes are TRBV4-2 and TRBJ2-7; tentatively, D is TRBD2 (5 bases). Trimming removed 1 base from V and 5 bases from J, with 12 bases in between. Germline CDR1 and CDR2: LGHNA and YNFKEQ. The CDR3 loop spans 14 amino acids.

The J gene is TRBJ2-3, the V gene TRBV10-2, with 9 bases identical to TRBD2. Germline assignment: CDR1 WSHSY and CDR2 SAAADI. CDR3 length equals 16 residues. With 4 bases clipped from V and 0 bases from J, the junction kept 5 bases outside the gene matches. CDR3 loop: CASSGLAGTSTDTQYF. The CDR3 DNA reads TGCGCCAGCAGTGGGCTAGCGGGGACTAGCACAGATACGCAGTATTTT.

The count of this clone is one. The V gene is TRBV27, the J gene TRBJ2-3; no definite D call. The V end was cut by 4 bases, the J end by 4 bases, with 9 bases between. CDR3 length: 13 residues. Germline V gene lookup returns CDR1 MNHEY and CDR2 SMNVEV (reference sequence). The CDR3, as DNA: TGTGCCAGCAGTTCCTCGACTGCAGATACGCAGTATTTT. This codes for CASSSSTADTQYF.

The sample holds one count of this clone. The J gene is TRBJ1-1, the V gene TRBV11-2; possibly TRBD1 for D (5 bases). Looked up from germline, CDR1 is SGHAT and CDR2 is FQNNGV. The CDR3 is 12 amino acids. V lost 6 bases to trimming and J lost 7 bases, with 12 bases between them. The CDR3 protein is CASRSGGGEAFF. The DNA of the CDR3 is TGTGCCAGCAGATCTGGGGGAGGTGAAGCTTTCTTT.

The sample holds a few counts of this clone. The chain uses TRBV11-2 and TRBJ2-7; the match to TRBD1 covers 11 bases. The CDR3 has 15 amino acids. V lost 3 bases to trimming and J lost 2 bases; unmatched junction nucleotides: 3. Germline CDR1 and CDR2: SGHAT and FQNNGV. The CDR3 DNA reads TGTGCCAGCAGCTTTTGGGGACAGGGGGCCTACGAGCAGTACTTC. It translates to CASSFWGQGAYEQYF.

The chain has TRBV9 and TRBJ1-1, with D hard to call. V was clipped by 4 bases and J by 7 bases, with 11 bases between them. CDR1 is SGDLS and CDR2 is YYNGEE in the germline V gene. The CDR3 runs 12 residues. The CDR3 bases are TGTGCCAGCAGCCCCGGCGGGGATGAAGCTTTCTTT. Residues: CASSPGGDEAFF.

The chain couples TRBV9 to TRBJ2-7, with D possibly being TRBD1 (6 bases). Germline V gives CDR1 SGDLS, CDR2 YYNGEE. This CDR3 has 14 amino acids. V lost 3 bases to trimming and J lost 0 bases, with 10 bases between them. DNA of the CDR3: TGTGCCAGCAGCGGCCGGGACAACTCCTACGAGCAGTACTTC. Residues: CASSGRDNSYEQYF.

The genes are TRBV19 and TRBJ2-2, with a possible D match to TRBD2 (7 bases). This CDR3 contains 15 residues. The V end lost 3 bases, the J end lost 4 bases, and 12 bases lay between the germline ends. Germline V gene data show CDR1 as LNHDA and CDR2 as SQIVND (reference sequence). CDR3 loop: CASSIWAGATGELFF. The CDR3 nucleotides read TGTGCCAGTAGTATTTGGGCGGGGGCCACCGGGGAGCTGTTTTTT.

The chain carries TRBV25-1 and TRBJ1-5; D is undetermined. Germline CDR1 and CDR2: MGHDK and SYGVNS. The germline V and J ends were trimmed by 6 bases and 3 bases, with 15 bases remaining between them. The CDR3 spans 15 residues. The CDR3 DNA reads TGTGCCAGCAGCCCCTCGGGGATATCCAATCAGCCCCAGCATTTT. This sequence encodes CASSPSGISNQPQHF. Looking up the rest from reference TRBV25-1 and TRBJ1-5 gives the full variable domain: EADIYQTPRYLVIGTGKKITLECSQTMGHDKMYWYQQDPGMELHLIHYSYGVNSTEKGDLSSESTVSRIRTEHFPLTLESARPSHTSQYLCASSPSGISNQPQHFGDGTRLSIL.

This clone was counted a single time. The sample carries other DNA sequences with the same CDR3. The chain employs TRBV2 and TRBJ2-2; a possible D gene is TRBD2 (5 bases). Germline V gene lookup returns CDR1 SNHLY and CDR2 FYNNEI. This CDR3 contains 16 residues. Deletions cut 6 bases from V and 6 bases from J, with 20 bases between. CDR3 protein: CASSESSPTIPGELFF. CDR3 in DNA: TGTGCCAGCAGCGAATCTAGCCCGACCATCCCCGGGGAGCTGTTTTTT.

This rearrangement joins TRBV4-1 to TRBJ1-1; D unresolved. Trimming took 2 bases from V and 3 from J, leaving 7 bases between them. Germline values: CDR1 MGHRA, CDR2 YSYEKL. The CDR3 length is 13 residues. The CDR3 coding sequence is TGCGCCAGCAGCCAAATCCAGGACACTGAAGCTTTCTTT. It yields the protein CASSQIQDTEAFF.

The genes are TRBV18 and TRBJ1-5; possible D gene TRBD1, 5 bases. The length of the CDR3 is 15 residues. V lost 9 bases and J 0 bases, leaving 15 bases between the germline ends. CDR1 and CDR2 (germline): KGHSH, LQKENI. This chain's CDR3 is CARGRAASSNQPQHF. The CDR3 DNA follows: TGTGCCAGGGGCAGGGCGGCGTCTAGCAATCAGCCCCAGCATTTT. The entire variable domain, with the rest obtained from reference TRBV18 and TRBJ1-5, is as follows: NAGVMQNPRHLVRRRGQEARLRCSPMKGHSHVYWYRQLPEEGLKFMVYLQKENIIDESGMPKERFSAEFPKEGPSILRIQQVVRGDSAAYFCARGRAASSNQPQHFGDGTRLSIL.

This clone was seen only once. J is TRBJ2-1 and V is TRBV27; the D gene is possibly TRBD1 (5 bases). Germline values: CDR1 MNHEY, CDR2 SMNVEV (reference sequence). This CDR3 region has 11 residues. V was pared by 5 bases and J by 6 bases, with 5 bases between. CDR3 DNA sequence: TGTGCCAGCAGTCAGGGCAATGAGCAGTTCTTC. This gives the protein CASSQGNEQFF.

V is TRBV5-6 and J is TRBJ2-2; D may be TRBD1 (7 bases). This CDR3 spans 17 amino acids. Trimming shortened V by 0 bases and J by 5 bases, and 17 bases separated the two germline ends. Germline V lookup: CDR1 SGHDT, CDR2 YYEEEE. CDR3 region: CASSLASGGPSTGELFF. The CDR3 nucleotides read TGTGCCAGCAGCTTGGCCTCAGGGGGGCCGTCGACCGGGGAGCTGTTTTTT.

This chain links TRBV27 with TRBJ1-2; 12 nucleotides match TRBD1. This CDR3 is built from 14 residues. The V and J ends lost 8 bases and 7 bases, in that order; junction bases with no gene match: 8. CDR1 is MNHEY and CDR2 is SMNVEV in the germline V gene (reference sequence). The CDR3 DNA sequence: TGTGCCAGCGGCGTGGGACAGGGGGCTTCTGGCTACACCTTC. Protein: CASGVGQGASGYTF.